This section outlines one T cell receptor beta chain sequence together with its context. Its antigen is currently unknown. CDR3 length: 12 residues. Trimming pared 5 bases from V and 8 bases from J, leaving 12 bases between. Germline loops: CDR1 SGHAT, CDR2 FQNNGV. The PCR employed 60 Vbeta primers together with 13 Jbeta primers. Profiling relied on immunoSEQ multiplex PCR, and the TCRdb table lists in-frame clones only, not all of them. The sample has about 180,000 clones, over 65% seen once. This sample is drawn from a study of cytomegalovirus exposure and HLA in healthy donors. Whole-study context: An earlier analysis found 117 million unique TCR beta sequences from approximately 190 million T cells.

The study, taken as a whole, reports: Some TCR beta chains (over 150 of them) were listed as cytomegalovirus-associated.

This TCR was sampled from a man aged 18 to 35 in good health and CMV-seronegative. The sample was PBMCs. The chain uses TRBV11-2 and TRBJ1-1; unclear D gene. The CDR3: CASSLPAEEAFF. DNA of the CDR3: TGTGCCAGCAGCCTCCCCGCCGAGGAAGCTTTCTTT.